The 5 T cell receptor beta chains listed next were all sequenced from one sample in a study of OX40 agonist ivuxolimab in advanced cancers. Sequenced by immunoSEQ multiplex PCR; TCRdb stores in-frame clones only, minus some. The sample yields 70,000 to 80,000 clones, roughly 87% seen once. The sample here was CD4+ or CD8+ T cells sorted from blood, taken in a trial of the OX40 agonist ivuxolimab. These receptor sequences come from an adult with an advanced solid tumor such as melanoma, head and neck, liver or kidney cancer.

The J gene is TRBJ2-4, the V gene TRBV6-7; D ambiguous. TRBV6-7 is sorted into the ORF group, with uncertain function. Trimming removed 2 bases at V and 0 bases at J, with 23 bases between. CDR3 length equals 20 residues. CDR3: CASSYDLGRIELLAKNIQYF. As DNA, the CDR3 is TGTGCCAGCAGTTACGATTTGGGCAGAATCGAACTACTAGCCAAAAACATTCAGTACTTC.

This clone was counted once. Its ends do not fully match the called genes, so a read error is possible. The CDR3 DNA sequence: TGTGTCTGGAGTCCCGGGTCCCAAGAGACCCAGTACTTC. Residues: CVWSPGSQETQYF. The chain couples TRBV30 to TRBJ2-5; no reliable D call. The CDR3 is 13 residues long. The V gene's germline CDR1 is GTSNPN and CDR2 SVGIG (reference sequence).

V gene TRBV29-1 combines with J gene TRBJ2-5; possible D gene TRBD2, 5 bases. With 4 bases removed from V and 2 bases from J, the gap between germline ends came to 8 bases. Looked up from germline, CDR1 is SQVTM and CDR2 is ANQGSEA. This CDR3 contains 12 residues. The CDR3 DNA reads as TGCAGCGTTGCGGGGATTCAAGAGACCCAGTACTTC. It specifies CSVAGIQETQYF.

The chain joins TRBV27 to TRBJ1-4; 8 positions agree with TRBD1. The CDR3 has 14 residues. Per germline, CDR1 MNHEY and CDR2 SMNVEV (reference sequence). With V trimmed by 6 bases and J by 8 bases, 8 bases remained unmatched. CDR3 loop: CASSPGGAGEKLFF. CDR3 in DNA: TGTGCCAGCAGCCCAGGGGGCGCGGGAGAAAAACTGTTTTTT.

This clone was seen just once. This chain connects TRBV25-1 to TRBJ2-7; D may be TRBD2 (6 bases). V lost 1 base and J 5 bases, leaving 9 bases between the germline ends. The CDR3 is 13 residues long. Germline CDR1 reads MGHDK; CDR2 reads SYGVNS. The CDR3 sequence: CASSESPGDEQYF. The CDR3 bases are TGTGCCAGCAGTGAATCCCCGGGAGACGAGCAGTACTTC.